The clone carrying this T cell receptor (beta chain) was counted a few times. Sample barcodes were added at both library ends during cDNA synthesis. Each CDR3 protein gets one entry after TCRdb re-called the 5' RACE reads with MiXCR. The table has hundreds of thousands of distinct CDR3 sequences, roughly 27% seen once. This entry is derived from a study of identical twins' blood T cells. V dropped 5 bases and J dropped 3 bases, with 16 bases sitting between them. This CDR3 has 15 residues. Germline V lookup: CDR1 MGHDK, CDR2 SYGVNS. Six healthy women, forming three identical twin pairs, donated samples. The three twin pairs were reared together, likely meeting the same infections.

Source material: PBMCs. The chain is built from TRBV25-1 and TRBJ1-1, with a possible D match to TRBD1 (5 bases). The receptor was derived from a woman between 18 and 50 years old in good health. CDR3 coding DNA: TGTGCCAGCAGTAGAGGTGGCGGGGGAGACACTGAAGCTTTCTTT. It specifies CASSRGGGGDTEAFF.